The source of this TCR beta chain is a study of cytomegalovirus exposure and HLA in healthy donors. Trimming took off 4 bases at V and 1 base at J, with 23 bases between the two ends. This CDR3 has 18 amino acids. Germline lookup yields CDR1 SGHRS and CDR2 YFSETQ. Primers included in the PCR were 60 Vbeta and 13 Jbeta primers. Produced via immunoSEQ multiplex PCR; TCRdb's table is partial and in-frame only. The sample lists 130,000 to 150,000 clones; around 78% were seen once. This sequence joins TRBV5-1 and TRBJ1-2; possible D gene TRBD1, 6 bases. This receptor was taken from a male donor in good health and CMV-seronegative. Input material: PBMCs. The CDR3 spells CASSQTVGHLRGNYGYTF. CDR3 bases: TGCGCCAGCAGCCAGACCGTGGGACATCTTAGGGGTAACTATGGCTACACCTTC.